This T cell receptor beta chain was recovered during a study of graft-versus-host responses after intestinal transplantation. Study-wide context: Each recipient received a multivisceral, liver-intestinal, or isolated intestinal graft.

The study's findings and limits: Allografts from individuals with graft-donor T cell macrochimerism displayed high graft-versus-host to host-versus-graft clonal ratios. GvH clones were identified in recipient marrow, with some first appearing in ileum or blood.

Points on this clone: Antigen unknown.

Sequenced by immunoSEQ multiplex PCR; TCRdb stores in-frame clones only, minus some. The top ten hold approximately 4.4% of the sample, which has 10,000 to 15,000 clones, 80% to 95% seen once. The CDR3 sequence is 11 residues long. CDR1 and CDR2 (germline): SNHLY, FYNNEI. V dropped 9 bases and J dropped 5 bases, with 10 bases sitting between them. This material consisted of PBMCs, taken approximately 35 months after intestinal transplantation. The clonotype comes from a human patient who received an intestinal transplant, so some T cells may come from the graft donor. The chain has TRBV2 and TRBJ1-1; D unresolved. CDR3 amino acids: CARTGGTEAFF. CDR3 DNA: TGTGCCAGGACTGGTGGTACTGAAGCTTTCTTT.